This is a list of T cell receptor beta chains from one sample in a study of blood T cells in healthy people across ages. MiXCR was run by TCRdb on the 5' RACE reads, yielding one entry per CDR3 protein. The sample consists of about 830,000 distinct CDR3 sequences, 55% to 65% of them appearing once. Sequences were obtained from blood. The receptors originated from a man aged 30 to 39 in good health. The CDR3 runs from the conserved cysteine through the conserved F or W. Each record gives: CDR3 protein, V gene, J gene.

CSASTGQSYGYTF	TRBV29-1	TRBJ1-2
CASGSAGGLGGYTF	TRBV12-5	TRBJ1-2
CAMTGRDGPSKGEQFF	TRBV10-3	TRBJ2-1
CASSLSGTGSLEQYF	TRBV27	TRBJ2-4
CASSVHRRDEKLFF	TRBV12-3/TRBV12-4	TRBJ1-4
CASSVRTLRGGGYTF	TRBV4-3	TRBJ1-2
CASSGDRGGETQYF	TRBV5-6	TRBJ2-5
CASSLWGATGDTQYF	TRBV7-2	TRBJ2-3
CSVTGTRQYF	TRBV20-1	TRBJ2-4
CSTYEAQGGIYEQYF	TRBV20-1	.
CASSLERGGLNEQFF	TRBV5-1	TRBJ2-1
CASQGTGGIYGYTF	TRBV2	TRBJ1-2
CSVDPGGYTF	TRBV29-1	TRBJ1-2
CATEMDRDYGYTF	TRBV10-3	TRBJ1-2
CASRGTGITSSGANVLTF	TRBV5-4	TRBJ2-6
CASSWTSGDLNEQYF	TRBV7-3	TRBJ2-5
CASSPSLLPGGRYTYNEQFF	TRBV4-2	TRBJ2-1
CASSFEGEGYTF	TRBV12-3/TRBV12-4	TRBJ1-2
CASSHTDRNTEAFF	TRBV6-1	TRBJ1-1
CASSERRGGLSTDTQYF	TRBV10-1	TRBJ2-3
CSAREKQGWEKLFF	TRBV20-1	TRBJ1-4
CSARDEGNTGELFF	TRBV20-1	TRBJ2-2
CAISKHLGGGGEYNEQFF	TRBV10-3	TRBJ2-1
CATSRDGSAGFAEKLFF	TRBV15	TRBJ1-4
CASSLGTGGTEKLFF	TRBV7-9	TRBJ1-4
CSVEWTGVETQYF	TRBV29-1	TRBJ2-5
CASSQEFGETGIAKNIQYF	TRBV14	.
CASSQESNEQYF	TRBV3-1	TRBJ2-7
CSAEDRTSGSTDTQYF	TRBV20-1	TRBJ2-3
CATTFGASTDTQYF	TRBV15	TRBJ2-3
CASTFNNRGYGYTF	TRBV28	TRBJ1-2
CASSQGTSQRYAGNTF	TRBV4-2	TRBJ1-2